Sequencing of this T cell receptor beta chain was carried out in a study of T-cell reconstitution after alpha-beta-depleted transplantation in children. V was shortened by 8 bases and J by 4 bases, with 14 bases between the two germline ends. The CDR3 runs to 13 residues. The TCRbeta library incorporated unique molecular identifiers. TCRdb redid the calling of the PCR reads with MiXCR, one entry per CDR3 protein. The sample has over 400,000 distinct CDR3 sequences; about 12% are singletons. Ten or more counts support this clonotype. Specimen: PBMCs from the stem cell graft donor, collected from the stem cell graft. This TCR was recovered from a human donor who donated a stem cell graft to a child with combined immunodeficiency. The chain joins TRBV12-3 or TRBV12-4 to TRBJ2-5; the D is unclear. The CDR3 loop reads CASSRSGGETQYF. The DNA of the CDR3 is TGTGCCAGCTCCCGTTCGGGCGGAGAGACCCAGTACTTC.